This is a list of T cell receptor beta chains from one sample in a study of OX40 agonist ivuxolimab in advanced cancers. Sequencing used immunoSEQ multiplex PCR; TCRdb keeps in-frame clones, though not all of them. The table records more than 9,000 clones, 76% of them present only once. The sequencing used CD4+ or CD8+ T cells sorted from blood, collected in a trial of the OX40 agonist ivuxolimab. The origin of the receptors is an adult with an advanced solid tumor such as melanoma, head and neck, liver or kidney cancer. Both conserved end residues are trimmed from each CDR3. Each record gives: J gene, V gene, CDR3 protein.

TRBJ1-3 | TRBV28 | ASSPLRGSGNTIY
TRBJ1-1 | TRBV9 | ASSVEGFGGESQT
TRBJ2-5 | TRBV19 | ASSTAAGIQETQY
TRBJ2-4 | TRBV27 | ASSDLAKNIQY
TRBJ1-1 | TRBV5-4 | ASSFWDRNTEAF
TRBJ2-3 | TRBV28 | ASSFNTDTQY
TRBJ2-1 | TRBV27 | ASSSRDRLYNEQF
TRBJ2-2 | TRBV19 | ASSIPSLAGGNTGELF
TRBJ1-1 | TRBV4-1 | ASSRPPETV
TRBJ2-3 | TRBV7-9 | ASSSPGQRGGTDTQY
TRBJ2-7 | TRBV28 | ASSFPTGPYEQY
TRBJ2-5 | TRBV27 | ASSLRPGGGRQETQY
TRBJ2-1 | TRBV9 | ASSVAWAPSSYNEQF
TRBJ2-2 | TRBV11-3 | ASSFDRGFTGELF
TRBJ2-7 | TRBV5-1 | ASSWTSGGYYEQY
TRBJ2-3 | TRBV9 | ASSVLLGPFLHTQY
TRBJ1-1 | TRBV6-1 | ASSGYGTEAF
TRBJ2-7 | TRBV4-1 | ASSPGFGGGAYEQY
TRBJ1-3 | TRBV7-3 | ASSSTHGNTIY
TRBJ2-2 | TRBV13 | ASSHTDRAHTGELF
TRBJ1-2 | TRBV5-1 | ASSPLGQVDGYT
TRBJ2-7 | TRBV2 | ASIVRPSSYEQY
TRBJ2-4 | TRBV2 | ASTGRQNIQY
TRBJ2-4 | TRBV21-1 | ASSKQATKNIQY
TRBJ1-5 | TRBV28 | AGKQGNQPQH
TRBJ1-4 | TRBV4-1 | ASSQSGTTEGREKLF
TRBJ2-7 | TRBV28 | ASSESYEQY
TRBJ2-6 | TRBV19 | ASSLDSSGANVLT
TRBJ1-6 | TRBV11-2 | ASRTGDSPLH
TRBJ2-5 | TRBV13 | ASSLLAGDFLQETQY
TRBJ1-2 | TRBV28 | ASSTMGGYSYT
TRBJ2-3 | TRBV7-2 | ASSPLRQGAADTQY
TRBJ2-2 | TRBV15 | ATRTPGTGELF
TRBJ2-1 | TRBV4-1 | ASSGGTADNEQF
TRBJ2-3 | TRBV7-2 | ASSLVSADTQY
TRBJ2-1 | TRBV27 | ASSSLRLYNEQF
TRBJ1-5 | TRBV5-5 | ASSWTGSSNQPQH
TRBJ1-5 | TRBV9 | ASSLRGGQQPQH
TRBJ2-1 | TRBV11-3 | ASSRYGPGPSSYNEQF
TRBJ2-3 | TRBV4-1 | ASSPAGGSTDTQY
TRBJ2-7 | TRBV9 | ASSLDVEDEQY
TRBJ2-7 | TRBV27 | ASSFQGGGEQY
TRBJ2-3 | TRBV11-3 | ASSLQLAGPTDTQY